This T cell receptor beta chain was found in a study of STAT3 mutations in large granular lymphocyte leukemia. Whole-study context: Roughly half of the longitudinally sequenced T-LGLL patients carried detectable canonical activating STAT3 mutations. Study-level findings and limits: Variable sampling intervals and differing treatment regimens complicated linking therapy response to TCR clonal burden changes. A small but highly pathogenic clone may have been missed. In several patients, dominant TCR clone burden exceeded STAT3 mutant burden. Every T-LGLL patient had at least one immunodominant TCRbeta clonotype.

Points on this clone: Its antigen is not identified.

V shed 6 bases, J shed 6 bases, and the junction held 8 bases outside the gene matches. The CDR3 spans 15 residues. Germline values: CDR1 MNHEY, CDR2 SMNVEV (reference sequence). Assay: immunoSEQ multiplex PCR; the TCRdb copy retains only in-frame clones and omits some. The sample holds approximately 29,000 clones, approximately 84% seen once. Input material: peripheral blood mononuclear cells. The chain combines TRBV27 with TRBJ1-6, with TRBD1 identical over 7 bases. The receptor was derived from a man between 60 and 70 years old with T-cell large granular lymphocyte leukemia. Some clones in this sample may be carry-over from other donors' samples. CDR3 bases: TGTGCCAGCAGAAGAACCCGACAGGGTAATTCACCCCTCCACTTT. Protein: CASRRTRQGNSPLHF.